The rows below give T cell receptor beta chains drawn from one sample of a study of beta chain features in type 1 diabetes. Assay: immunoSEQ multiplex PCR; the TCRdb copy retains only in-frame clones and omits some. The sample includes 250,000 to 400,000 clones, about 14% of them seen just once. The sequenced sample consisted of central memory CD4+ T cells from blood. The receptors shown here come from a man aged 30 to 39 in good health. Each CDR3 is given with its conserved first and last residue. The order of the fields is J gene, V gene, CDR3 protein.

TRBJ2-3	TRBV2	CASTEGSTDTQYF
TRBJ2-2	TRBV5-1	CASSFYGGGNTGELFF
TRBJ1-6	TRBV19	CASSIPGARSPLHF
TRBJ2-3	TRBV7-9	CASSLGLAASTDTQYF
TRBJ2-7	TRBV4-3	CASSQDRGSYEQYF
TRBJ1-5	TRBV5-6	CASSRRQSSFVQPQHF
TRBJ2-1	TRBV2	CASSRGGEQFF
TRBJ1-3	TRBV6-6	CASSLEGISGNTIYF
TRBJ2-2	TRBV6-5	CASRENTGELFF
TRBJ2-3	TRBV5-4	CASSLRGTDTQYF
TRBJ1-6	TRBV7-2	CASSRKQGEGGSPLHF
TRBJ2-2	TRBV7-2	CASSFKAGANTGELFF
TRBJ1-5	TRBV19	CASSIAPGWGQGNQPQHF
TRBJ2-7	TRBV5-4	CASSPAGGPYEQYF
TRBJ2-5	TRBV5-5	CASSLEVHRAETQYF
TRBJ1-4	TRBV7-8	CASRQGEGGLFF
TRBJ1-2	TRBV7-2	CASSPRLTDANYGYTF
TRBJ1-1	TRBV5-4	CASSRDRGGTEAFF
TRBJ1-1	TRBV6-1	CASSAEVNTEAFF
TRBJ2-3	TRBV7-2	CASSLRTTRPDTQYF
TRBJ2-1	TRBV4-2	CASSPQGSYNEQFF
TRBJ1-2	TRBV27	CASSFGRRDGYTF
TRBJ2-5	TRBV5-4	CASSQKVGQETQYF
TRBJ2-2	TRBV6-5	CASSYGQLTGELFF
TRBJ2-3	TRBV30	CAWSVQGLSTDTQYF
TRBJ2-5	TRBV14	CASSRIQGAPQETQYF
TRBJ2-4	TRBV25-1	CASSESRIQYF
TRBJ1-2	TRBV7-8	CASSLEGPNYGYTF
TRBJ2-1	TRBV10-3	CAIRSTSGRVNEQFF
TRBJ1-2	TRBV30	CAWRQGVGFNYGYTF
TRBJ2-5	TRBV10-3	CAISRSPLEAQYF
TRBJ2-1	TRBV5-1	CASSSETGASYNEQFF
TRBJ1-6	TRBV7-9	CASSSNADSPLHF
TRBJ2-3	TRBV4-2	CASSHEDTQYF
TRBJ2-3	TRBV7-2	CASSLASTDTQYF
TRBJ1-3	TRBV7-2	CASSRGIGNTIYF
TRBJ1-2	TRBV30	CAWNPLSSEGYTF
TRBJ1-2	TRBV9	CASSPDRVGYTF
TRBJ1-1	TRBV6-1	CASTVLNTEAFF
TRBJ1-5	TRBV6-1	CASTIDRGNQPQHF
TRBJ2-5	TRBV7-2	CASSLGQETQYF
TRBJ2-2	TRBV5-6	CASSLGWITGEHGELFF
TRBJ2-7	TRBV9	CASSVGTGGTYEQYF
TRBJ1-5	TRBV19	CASSKRGLRVSPQHF
TRBJ1-2	TRBV14	CASSLPGKDLGYTF
TRBJ2-6	TRBV30	CAWGEQGVIRGANVLTF
TRBJ2-7	TRBV4-3	CASSQEVHRGNYEQYF
TRBJ1-4	TRBV4-3	CASSPRPGTNEKLFF